This TCR beta chain was identified during a study of CD8+ T cells in alopecia areata. In the study overall: Patients in the study were on tofacitinib for 6 to 18 months, then off it for 6 months. General observations from the study: Scalp clonality decreased significantly with tofacitinib, and so did expanded CD8+ clones among the top 100.

There are a few counts of this clone. No antigen is known for it. Treatment denoted: oral pan-JAK inhibitor, 5-10 mg twice daily. Extracted from the samples, RNA was reverse transcribed into cDNA to serve as the sequencing template. TCRdb's table, derived via immunoSEQ multiplex PCR, lists solely in-frame clones and lacks some. The data contain under 350,000 clones, over 45% of them singletons. The sequencing used CD4+ T cells sorted from blood, collected at week 24, from a patient treated with tofacitinib. The receptor was derived from a human donor with alopecia areata.

In nucleotides, the CDR3 is TGTGCCAGTAGTCCGTCGACAGGGATAGGGAACACTGAAGCTTTCTTT. Amino acid sequence: CASSPSTGIGNTEAFF. V and J are TRBV19 and TRBJ1-1, with 7 bases lining up with TRBD1. Germline trimming cut 5 bases from V and 1 base from J; bases unmatched to any gene: 10. The CDR3 is 16 residues long. Germline V gives CDR1 LNHDA, CDR2 SQIVND (reference sequence). The full variable domain, rest sourced from reference TRBV19 and TRBJ1-1, is DGGITQSPKYLFRKEGQNVTLSCEQNLNHDAMYWYRQDPGQGLRLIYYSQIVNDFQKGDIAEGYSVSREKKESFPLTVTSAQKNPTAFYLCASSPSTGIGNTEAFFGQGTRLTVV.